Each of the 15 T cell receptor beta chains below was sequenced from the same sample in a study of shared clonotypes between healthy human individuals. The data were produced by immunoSEQ multiplex PCR, yet TCRdb's version contains in-frame clones alone and is incomplete. This table holds roughly 700,000 clones, about 74% found once. The sequencing sample was made of memory CD4+ T cells sorted from blood. Subset specified: CD45RA-negative fraction. The receptors shown here come from a woman between 25 and 40 years old in good health.

The chain combines TRBV7-3 with TRBJ2-3; D ambiguous. This CDR3 region has 15 residues. CDR1 SGHTA and CDR2 FQGTGA come from the germline V gene. Trimming stripped 5 bases from V and 0 bases from J, with 12 bases between. CDR3 sequence reads: CASSLNDGSTDTQYF. The CDR3 region has the DNA TGTGCCAGCAGCCTAAACGACGGAAGCACAGATACGCAGTATTTT.

Remarks on this clone: A far larger clone differs by one base, so this is likely a read error. This sample includes further DNA sequences coding for the same CDR3. The chain employs TRBV5-1 and TRBJ2-1; TRBD2 might be the D (5 bases). This CDR3 has 15 residues. Trimming shortened V by 2 bases and J by 0 bases, and 9 bases separated the two germline ends. Germline-derived CDR1 and CDR2 are SGHRS and YFSETQ. The CDR3 nucleotides are TGCGCCAGCAGCTTCGACACTAGCTCCTACAATGAGCAGTTCTTC. Translated: CASSFDTSSYNEQFF.

This clone showed up just once. The V and J genes are TRBV29-1 and TRBJ2-5, with D possibly matching TRBD1 (6 bases). The ends were cut back, 4 bases at V and 3 bases at J, with 12 bases in the middle. The CDR3 has 13 amino acids. The V gene's germline CDR1 is SQVTM and CDR2 ANQGSEA. The DNA for the CDR3 is TGCAGCGTTGTGGACAGAGGAGAAGAGACCCAGTACTTC. Translation gives CSVVDRGEETQYF.

The chain links TRBV19 to TRBJ2-3; 7 positions match TRBD1. Germline V gene lookup returns CDR1 LNHDA and CDR2 SQIVND (reference sequence). V lost 4 bases and J lost 2; bases outside the gene matches: 3. The CDR3 spans 14 residues. CDR3 nucleotides: TGTGCCAGTAGTAGGGGGACAGCCACAGATACGCAGTATTTT. This codes for CASSRGTATDTQYF.

The rearrangement links TRBV21-1 to TRBJ2-4; the listed D gene, TRBD2, was not tested against the DNA. TRBV21-1 is a documented pseudogene. This CDR3 is built from 21 residues. The CDR3 reads CASSKSGGRRRTRIAKNIQYF. DNA of the CDR3: TGTGCCAGCAGCAAATCGGGTGGCAGGAGGCGAACTCGAATAGCCAAAAACATTCAGTACTTC.

The chain carries TRBV6-5 and TRBJ1-2; weak D call: TRBD1 (6 bases). Germline loops: CDR1 MNHEY, CDR2 SVGAGI. This CDR3 spans 14 amino acids. Trimming shortened V by 0 bases and J by 9 bases, and 14 bases separated the two germline ends. CDR3 protein: CASSYSRTDVRYTF. The DNA of the CDR3 is TGTGCCAGCAGTTACTCCAGGACAGACGTACGCTACACCTTC.

J is TRBJ1-2 and V is TRBV7-9; D is ambiguous. The CDR3 runs 18 residues. The V end was cut by 1 base, the J end by 2 bases, with 20 bases between. Germline V gene sequence: CDR1 SEHNR, CDR2 FQNEAQ (reference sequence). CDR3 region: CASSLVKGGYTVNYGYTF. The CDR3 region has the DNA TGTGCCAGCAGCTTAGTGAAGGGCGGGTACACAGTGAACTATGGCTACACCTTC.

V is TRBV5-6 and J is TRBJ2-5, with 8 nucleotides matching TRBD2. Unmatched junction bases numbered 11, after V lost 8 bases and J lost 5 bases. The germline V gene encodes CDR1 SGHDT and CDR2 YYEEEE. The CDR3 runs 14 residues. The CDR3 region is CASQLAETWETQYF. In DNA, the CDR3 is TGTGCCAGTCAACTAGCGGAGACTTGGGAGACCCAGTACTTC.

Points on this clone: The same CDR3 arises from other DNA sequences in this sample as well. V is TRBV9 and J is TRBJ2-3; D unclear. The CDR3 contains 12 residues. Germline CDR1 and CDR2: SGDLS and YYNGEE. Trimming took 4 bases from V and 8 from J, leaving 11 bases between them. CDR3 coding DNA: TGTGCCAGCAGCCCTTCGCGAGGTACGCAGTATTTT. Residues: CASSPSRGTQYF.

The CDR3 DNA reads as TGTGCCAGCTCACCCAACATCGTCAGACAGGGAGGAACTGAAGCTTTCTTT. Residues: CASSPNIVRQGGTEAFF. The rearrangement joins TRBV18 to TRBJ1-1; 7 bases are shared with TRBD1. The J segment lost 5 bases and the V segment lost 3 bases, leaving 15 bases of the junction unmatched. The germline gives CDR1 KGHSH, CDR2 LQKENI. This CDR3 is 17 amino acids long.

This clone is a singleton in its sample. The chain carries TRBV6-5 and TRBJ2-7; 7 bases align to TRBD1. The CDR3 loop spans 15 amino acids. V lost 2 bases and J lost 6; bases outside the gene matches: 10. CDR1 is MNHEY and CDR2 is SVGAGI in the germline V gene. CDR3 bases: TGTGCCAGCAGTTACACAGGGGTCGATTTTGGCGAGCAGTACTTC. It translates to CASSYTGVDFGEQYF.

This clone was recorded only once. This chain links TRBV19 with TRBJ2-2; TRBD2 agrees at 13 bases. CDR3 length equals 17 residues. Germline lookup yields CDR1 LNHDA and CDR2 SQIVND (reference sequence). With 5 bases clipped from V and 1 base from J, the junction kept 4 bases outside the gene matches. The CDR3 DNA sequence: TGTGCCAGTAGTCTCACTAGCGGGAGGGGGAACACCGGGGAGCTGTTTTTT. Its protein product is CASSLTSGRGNTGELFF.

This clone was picked up one time. The chain is built from TRBV19 and TRBJ1-6; D is unresolved. Germline CDR1 is LNHDA and CDR2 is SQIVND (reference sequence). V lost 3 bases to trimming and J lost 1 base, with 4 bases between them. There are 14 residues in the CDR3. CDR3 amino acids: CASSMGSYNSPLHF. The CDR3 nucleotides read TGTGCCAGTAGTATGGGGTCCTATAATTCACCCCTCCACTTT.

This clone was seen a few times. The genes are TRBV9 and TRBJ1-2; possibly TRBD1 for D (6 bases). Trimming stripped 0 bases from V and 8 bases from J, with 14 bases between. Germline assignment: CDR1 SGDLS and CDR2 YYNGEE. The CDR3 is 14 residues long. The DNA for the CDR3 is TGTGCCAGCAGCGTAGCTTCGGGGGCCGGCGGCTACACCTTC. This encodes CASSVASGAGGYTF.

The genes are TRBV28 and TRBJ2-2; D is unresolved. Per germline, CDR1 MDHEN and CDR2 SYDVKM. The CDR3 consists of 14 residues. V lost 6 bases to trimming and J lost 2 bases, with 10 bases between them. CDR3 loop: CASRQPINTGELFF. The CDR3 nucleotides are TGTGCCAGCAGACAACCTATAAACACCGGGGAGCTGTTTTTT.